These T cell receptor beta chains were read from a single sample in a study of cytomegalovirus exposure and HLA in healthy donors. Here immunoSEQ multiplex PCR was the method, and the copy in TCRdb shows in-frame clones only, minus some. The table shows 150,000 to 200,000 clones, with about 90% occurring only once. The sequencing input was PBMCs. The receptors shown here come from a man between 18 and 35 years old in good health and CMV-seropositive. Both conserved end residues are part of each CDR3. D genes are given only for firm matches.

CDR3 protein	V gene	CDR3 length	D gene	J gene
CASSPLVSGYTQYF	TRBV4-1	14	NA	TRBJ2-3
CSAHAGPRNGYTF	TRBV29-1	13	NA	TRBJ1-2
CASSPWGQGDEQYF	TRBV5-1	14	TRBD1	TRBJ2-7
CASSLSGGQSSYNEQFF	TRBV27	17	NA	TRBJ2-1
CASSQDPGAGELFF	TRBV4-2	14	NA	TRBJ2-2
CASSPAVAGEQFF	TRBV11-3	13	TRBD2	TRBJ2-1
CASSPMTGKGSEQYF	TRBV6-5	15	NA	TRBJ2-7
CASSPKWGNGQAFHEQYF	TRBV7-2	18	TRBD1	TRBJ2-7
CASSSGTLPREQYF	TRBV28	14	NA	TRBJ2-7
CASSFTSGVEAFF	TRBV28	13	NA	TRBJ1-1
CASSSGLRNTEAFF	TRBV5-1	14	NA	TRBJ1-1
CASSSTSGLYNEQFF	TRBV19	15	TRBD2	TRBJ2-1
CASSLADWQTGELFF	TRBV5-1	15	NA	TRBJ2-2
CASSPSGDEQFF	TRBV4-1	12	NA	TRBJ2-1
CASSLSTGGVSGYTF	TRBV27	15	NA	TRBJ1-2
CASRLAGGFGDTQYF	TRBV6-6	15	TRBD2	TRBJ2-3
CASSLRSGLDKYNEQFF	TRBV11-2	17	NA	TRBJ2-1
CASSMGTRGYNEQFF	TRBV19	15	TRBD2	TRBJ2-1
CASSASGSGHEQFF	TRBV6-4	14	TRBD2	TRBJ2-1
CASSRPGDTGELFF	TRBV4-1	14	NA	TRBJ2-2
CASGDASGAYNEQFF	TRBV7-2	15	TRBD2	TRBJ2-1
CASRADRTSEQYF	TRBV2	13	NA	TRBJ2-7
CASSKSSDRAPIWAQYF	TRBV21-1	17	NA	TRBJ2-5
CASSQDTGGANVLTF	TRBV4-2	15	NA	TRBJ2-6
CASSERGLDPYNEQFF	TRBV6-1	16	TRBD2	TRBJ2-1
CASSYALAGLNEQFF	TRBV6-6	15	TRBD2	TRBJ2-1
CASSQDMKGGRISSGNTIYF	TRBV4-2	20	NA	TRBJ1-3
CATSRAGIKQFF	TRBV15	12	NA	TRBJ2-1
CASRRDRGEKLFF	TRBV6-5	13	TRBD1	TRBJ1-4
CAISVRGNYEQYF	TRBV10-3	13	NA	TRBJ2-7
CASRVAGYEQYF	TRBV28	12	TRBD2	TRBJ2-7
CASSGTGGSEQYF	TRBV27	13	TRBD1	TRBJ2-7
CASSIGLSTNEQFF	TRBV19	14	NA	TRBJ2-1
CASSFTGLGNEQFF	TRBV7-9	14	TRBD2	TRBJ2-1
CASSLYGSYYNEQFF	TRBV5-4	15	NA	TRBJ2-1